The sequence of this T cell receptor (beta chain) was determined in a study of blood T cell repertoires in COVID-19. Generated by immunoSEQ multiplex PCR, the TCRdb table keeps only in-frame clones and is missing some. This table has about 220,000 clones, under 90% appearing once. V lost 8 bases and J 1 base, leaving 17 bases between the germline ends. The V gene's germline CDR1 is MNHEY and CDR2 SMNVEV (reference sequence). The CDR3 is 15 residues long. The source is a woman aged 60 to 75 who had recovered from COVID-19. Sequencing was done on a sample of peripheral blood. The V call is TRBV27, the J call TRBJ1-1, with D possibly being TRBD1 (5 bases). The CDR3, as DNA: TGTGCCAGCCTTGTCTGGGGCTCTAGGAACACTGAAGCTTTCTTT. Protein: CASLVWGSRNTEAFF.